This T cell receptor beta chain derives from a study of CD8 T cells in Susac syndrome. The wider study: The Susac syndrome patients were therapy-naive, on corticosteroids, or on intravenous immunoglobulin alone at blood draw.

When the RNA was reverse transcribed, random hexamers were used with an input of about 0.5 to 1 ug. TCRdb itself ran the immunoSEQ multiplex PCR reads through MiXCR, one entry per CDR3 protein. The sample holds roughly 150,000 distinct CDR3 sequences; approximately 95% are singletons and the top ten take 0.15% to 0.2%. While CD8+ and CD4+ T cells were isolated negatively, TEMRA cells were enriched by FACS. Material for sequencing was CD4+ T cells from PBMCs. This receptor was identified in a human donor with Susac syndrome.

CDR3 DNA: TGTGCCAGCAGCTTAGCAGAAGATAATTCACCCCTCCACTTT. Amino acid sequence: CASSLAEDNSPLHF. J is TRBJ1-6 and V is TRBV11-1; D unresolved. Per germline, CDR1 SGHAT and CDR2 FQDESV (reference sequence). The CDR3 is 14 amino acids. Deletions cut 0 bases from V and 5 bases from J, with 5 bases between.